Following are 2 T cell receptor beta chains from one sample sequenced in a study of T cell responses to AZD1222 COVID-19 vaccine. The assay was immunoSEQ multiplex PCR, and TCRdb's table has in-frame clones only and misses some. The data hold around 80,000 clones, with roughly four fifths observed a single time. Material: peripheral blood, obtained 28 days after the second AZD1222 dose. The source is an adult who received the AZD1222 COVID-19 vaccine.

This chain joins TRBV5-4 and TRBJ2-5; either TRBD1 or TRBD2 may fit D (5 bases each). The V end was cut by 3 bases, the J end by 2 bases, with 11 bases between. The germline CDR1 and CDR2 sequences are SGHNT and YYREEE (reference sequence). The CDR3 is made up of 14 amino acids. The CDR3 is CASSWGTVQETQYF. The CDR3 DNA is TGTGCCAGCAGCTGGGGGACGGTACAAGAGACCCAGTACTTC.

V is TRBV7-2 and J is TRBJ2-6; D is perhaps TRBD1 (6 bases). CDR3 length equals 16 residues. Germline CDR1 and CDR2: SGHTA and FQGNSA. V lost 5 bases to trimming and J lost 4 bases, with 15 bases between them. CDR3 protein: CASSLVRGDGANVLTF. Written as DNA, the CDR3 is TGTGCCAGCAGCCTAGTCAGGGGTGACGGGGCCAACGTCCTGACTTTC. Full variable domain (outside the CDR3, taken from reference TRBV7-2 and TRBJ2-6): GAGVSQSPSNKVTEKGKDVELRCDPISGHTALYWYRQSLGQGLEFLIYFQGNSAPDKSGLPSDRFSAERTGGSVSTLTIQRTQQEDSAVYLCASSLVRGDGANVLTFGAGSRLTVL.